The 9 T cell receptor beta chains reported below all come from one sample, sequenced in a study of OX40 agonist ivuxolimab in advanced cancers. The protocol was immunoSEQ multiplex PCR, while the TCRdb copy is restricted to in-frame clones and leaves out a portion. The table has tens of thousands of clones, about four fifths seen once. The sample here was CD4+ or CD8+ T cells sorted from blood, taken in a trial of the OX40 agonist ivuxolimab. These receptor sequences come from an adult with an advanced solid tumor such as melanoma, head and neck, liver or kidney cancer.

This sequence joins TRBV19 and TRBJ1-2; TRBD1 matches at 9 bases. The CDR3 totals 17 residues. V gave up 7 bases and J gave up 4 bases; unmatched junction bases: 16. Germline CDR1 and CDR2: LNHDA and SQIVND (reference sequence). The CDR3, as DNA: TGTGCCAGTACCTCTGGAGGGGACAGGGTCTATCGCTATGGCTACACCTTC. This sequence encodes CASTSGGDRVYRYGYTF.

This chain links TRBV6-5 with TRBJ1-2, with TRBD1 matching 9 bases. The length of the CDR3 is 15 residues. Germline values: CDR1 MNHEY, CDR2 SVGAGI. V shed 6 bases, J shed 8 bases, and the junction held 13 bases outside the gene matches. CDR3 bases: TGTGCCAGCAGCCCTCTCCTGGACAGGGGTGGAGGCTACACCTTC. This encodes CASSPLLDRGGGYTF.

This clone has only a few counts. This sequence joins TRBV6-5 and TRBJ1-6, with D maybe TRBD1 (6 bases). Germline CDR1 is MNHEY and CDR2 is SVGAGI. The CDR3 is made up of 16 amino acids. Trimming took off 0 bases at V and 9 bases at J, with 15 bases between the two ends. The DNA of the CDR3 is TGTGCCAGCAGTTACTCGAGAGGGACATGGCGTTCACCCCTCCACTTT. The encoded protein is CASSYSRGTWRSPLHF.

DNA of the CDR3: TGTGCCAGCAGCACCCGGTCTTCAGGACGGTCCTCTGGAAACACCATATATTTT. Translated, it gives CASSTRSSGRSSGNTIYF. The chain is built from TRBV7-2 and TRBJ1-3; no clear D gene. Germline CDR1 SGHTA, CDR2 FQGNSA. CDR3 length: 18 amino acids. V was cut by 5 bases and J by 0 bases, with 20 bases left in between.

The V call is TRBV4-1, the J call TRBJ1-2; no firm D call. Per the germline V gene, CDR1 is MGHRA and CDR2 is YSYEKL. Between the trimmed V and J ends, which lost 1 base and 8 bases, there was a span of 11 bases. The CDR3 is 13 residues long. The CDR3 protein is CASSQGIGGGYTF. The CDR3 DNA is TGCGCCAGCAGCCAAGGAATAGGCGGGGGCTACACCTTC.

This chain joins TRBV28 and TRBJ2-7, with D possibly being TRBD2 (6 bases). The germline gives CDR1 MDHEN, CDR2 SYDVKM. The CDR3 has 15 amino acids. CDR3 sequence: CSLPARRDGTYEQYF. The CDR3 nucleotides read TGTTCGCTCCCCGCGAGGAGGGACGGTACCTACGAGCAGTACTTC.

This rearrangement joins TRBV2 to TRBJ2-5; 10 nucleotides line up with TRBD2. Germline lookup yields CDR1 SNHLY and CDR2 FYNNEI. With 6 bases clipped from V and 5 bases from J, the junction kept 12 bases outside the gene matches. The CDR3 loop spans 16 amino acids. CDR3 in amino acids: CASRPSGGLSSETQYF. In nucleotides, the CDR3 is TGTGCCAGCAGACCTAGCGGGGGCCTCTCATCGGAGACCCAGTACTTC.

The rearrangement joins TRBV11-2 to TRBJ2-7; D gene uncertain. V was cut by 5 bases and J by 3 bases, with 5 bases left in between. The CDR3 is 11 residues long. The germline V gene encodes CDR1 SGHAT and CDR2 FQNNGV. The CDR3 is CASSVHYEQYF. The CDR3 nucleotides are TGTGCCAGCAGCGTTCACTACGAGCAGTACTTC.

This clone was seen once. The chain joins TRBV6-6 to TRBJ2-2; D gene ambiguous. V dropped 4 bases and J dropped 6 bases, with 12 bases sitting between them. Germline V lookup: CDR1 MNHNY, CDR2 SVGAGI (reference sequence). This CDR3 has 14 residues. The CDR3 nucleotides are TGTGCCAGCAGTTTGCGGCTCGATTCCGGGGAGCTGTTTTTT. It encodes CASSLRLDSGELFF.